The entry below describes one T cell receptor beta chain. The sample comes from a study of cytomegalovirus exposure and HLA in healthy donors. Clones were sequenced by immunoSEQ multiplex PCR, and TCRdb holds only the in-frame ones, with some missing. The repertoire has roughly 120,000 clones, 88% of them found once; the top ten carry less than 2%. V shed 1 base and J shed 8 bases, with 12 bases lying between them. Looked up from germline, CDR1 is MGHRA and CDR2 is YSYEKL. CDR3 length equals 15 residues. The chain is built from TRBV4-1 and TRBJ1-6; D call uncertain. The specimen sequenced was PBMCs. The TCR sequence derives from a man between 18 and 35 years old in good health and CMV-seronegative. CDR3 protein: CASSQVLALDSPLHF. The CDR3 DNA reads TGCGCCAGCAGCCAAGTATTGGCTTTGGATTCACCCCTCCACTTT.